This TCR beta chain stems from a study of radiation and T cells in renal cell carcinoma. Study-level information: Nephrectomy followed 15 Gy stereotactic body radiation by 4 weeks.

As concerns this clone: The antigen remains undetermined.

The time point here: blood 2 weeks post-SBRT. Treatment: 15 Gy SBRT to primary tumor, nephrectomy 4 weeks later. This CDR3 spans 12 amino acids. Germline lookup yields CDR1 MGHDK and CDR2 SYGVNS. V gave up 7 bases and J gave up 0 bases, with 4 bases separating them. Study findings and constraints: In blood, top tumor clones expanded by 2 weeks, shrinking by 4. Baseline intratumoral clonotype presence is unknown without pretreatment biopsies.

Libraries were prepared by immunoSEQ multiplex PCR; TCRdb keeps only in-frame clonotypes and omits some of them. The sample contains around 130,000 clones, around 89% of which appear only once. This TCR came from a woman aged 70 to 79 with renal cell carcinoma. Specimen: blood, collected from a patient whose treatment included radiotherapy and nephrectomy. The V call is TRBV25-1, the J call TRBJ1-3; D remains unclear. CDR3 protein: CASTSSGNTIYF. The CDR3 DNA is TGTGCCAGCACGAGCTCTGGAAACACCATATATTTT.